This TCR beta chain was captured by sequencing in a study of cytomegalovirus exposure and HLA in healthy donors. Whole-study results and caveats: Reportedly, TCR beta sequences accurately predicted HLA-A and HLA-B alleles in most subjects. It was shown in a later analysis that HLA-associated TCR beta chains were more clonally expanded than other, equally common chains. The productive fraction for most TCR beta V segments was about 87% or about 30% in an earlier analysis.

Researchers ran the PCR with 60 Vbeta and 13 Jbeta primers. Sequencing used immunoSEQ multiplex PCR; TCRdb keeps in-frame clones, though not all of them. This table holds 45,000 to 60,000 clones. As for this clone: Its target is not known.

This CDR3 comprises 16 residues. The ends lost 6 bases at V and 6 bases at J; junction bases unmatched: 14. The germline V gene has CDR1 ENHRY and CDR2 SYGVKD. The V call is TRBV10-3, the J call TRBJ1-3; TRBD1 matches at 7 bases. Sequenced sample: PBMCs. The clonotype comes from a male donor in good health and CMV-seronegative. CDR3 sequence reads: CAIRDAGTAVENTIYF. Written as DNA, the CDR3 is TGTGCCATCAGGGATGCCGGGACAGCTGTCGAAAACACCATATATTTT.